Here is one TCR beta chain with its context. J lost 1 base, V lost 0 bases, and 7 bases had no gene match. Germline V gene lookup returns CDR1 MNHEY and CDR2 SVGEGT. This CDR3 comprises 18 residues. This specimen belongs to a study of blood T cell repertoires in COVID-19. TCRdb's table, derived via immunoSEQ multiplex PCR, lists solely in-frame clones and lacks some. The data hold a few hundred thousand clones, with 70% to 90% observed a single time. V and J are TRBV6-2 or TRBV6-3 and TRBJ2-5, with TRBD2 identical over 11 bases. This receptor was identified in a woman aged 70 to 79 with COVID-19, enrolled during active disease. Specimen: peripheral blood. The CDR3 here is CASSYSNSLAGVQETQYF. Written as DNA, the CDR3 is TGTGCCAGCAGTTACTCGAATTCACTAGCGGGAGTCCAAGAGACCCAGTACTTC.